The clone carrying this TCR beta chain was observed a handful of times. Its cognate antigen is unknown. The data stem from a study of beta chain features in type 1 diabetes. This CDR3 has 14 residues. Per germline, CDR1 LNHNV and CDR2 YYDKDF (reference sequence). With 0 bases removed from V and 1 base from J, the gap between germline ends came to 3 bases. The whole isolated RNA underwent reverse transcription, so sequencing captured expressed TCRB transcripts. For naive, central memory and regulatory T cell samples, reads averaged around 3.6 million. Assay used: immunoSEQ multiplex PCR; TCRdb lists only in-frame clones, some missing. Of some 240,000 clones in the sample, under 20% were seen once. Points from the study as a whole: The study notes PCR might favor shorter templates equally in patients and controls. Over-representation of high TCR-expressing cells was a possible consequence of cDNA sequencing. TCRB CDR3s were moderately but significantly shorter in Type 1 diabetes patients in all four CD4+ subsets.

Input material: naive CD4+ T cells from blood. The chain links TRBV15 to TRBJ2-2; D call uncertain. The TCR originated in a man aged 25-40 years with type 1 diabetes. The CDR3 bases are TGTGCCACCAGCAGAGATTTGAACACCGGGGAGCTGTTTTTT. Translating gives CATSRDLNTGELFF.